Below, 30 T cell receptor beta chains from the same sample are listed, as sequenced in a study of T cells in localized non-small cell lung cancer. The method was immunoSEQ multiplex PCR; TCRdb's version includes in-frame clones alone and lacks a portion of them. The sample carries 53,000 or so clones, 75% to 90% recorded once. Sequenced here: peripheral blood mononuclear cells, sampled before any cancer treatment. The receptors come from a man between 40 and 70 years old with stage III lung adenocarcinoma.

The CDR3 reads CASSDSGDGNQPQHF. The CDR3 DNA reads as TGTGCCAGTAGTGACTCAGGGGATGGCAATCAGCCCCAGCATTTT. The gene calls are TRBV19 and TRBJ1-5; maybe TRBD1 (6 bases). Germline V gives CDR1 LNHDA, CDR2 SQIVND (reference sequence). Trimming cost V 5 bases and J 2 bases, with 13 bases left between them. This CDR3 region has 15 residues.

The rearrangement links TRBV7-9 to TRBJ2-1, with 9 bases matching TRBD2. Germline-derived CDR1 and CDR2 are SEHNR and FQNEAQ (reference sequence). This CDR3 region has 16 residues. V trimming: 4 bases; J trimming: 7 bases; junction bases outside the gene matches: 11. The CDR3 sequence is CASSSSSSGRRNEQFF. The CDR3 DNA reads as TGTGCCAGCAGCTCGTCGAGTAGCGGGAGAAGGAATGAGCAGTTCTTC. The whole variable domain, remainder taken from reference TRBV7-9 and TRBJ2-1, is DTGVSQNPRHKITKRGQNVTFRCDPISEHNRLYWYRQTLGQGPEFLTYFQNEAQLEKSRLLSDRFSAERPKGSFSTLEIQRTEQGDSAMYLCASSSSSSGRRNEQFFGPGTRLTVL.

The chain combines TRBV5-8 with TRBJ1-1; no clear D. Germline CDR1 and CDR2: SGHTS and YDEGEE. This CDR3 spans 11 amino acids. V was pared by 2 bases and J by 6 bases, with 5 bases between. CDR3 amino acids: CASSFGPEAFF. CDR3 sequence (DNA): TGTGCCAGCAGCTTTGGACCTGAAGCTTTCTTT.

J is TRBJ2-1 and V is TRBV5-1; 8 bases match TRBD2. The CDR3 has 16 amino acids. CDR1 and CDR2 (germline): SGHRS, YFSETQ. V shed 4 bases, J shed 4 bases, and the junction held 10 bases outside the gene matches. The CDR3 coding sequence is TGCGCCAGCAGCCCCACCGCGGGGGGCGGGTACAATGAGCAGTTCTTC. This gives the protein CASSPTAGGGYNEQFF.

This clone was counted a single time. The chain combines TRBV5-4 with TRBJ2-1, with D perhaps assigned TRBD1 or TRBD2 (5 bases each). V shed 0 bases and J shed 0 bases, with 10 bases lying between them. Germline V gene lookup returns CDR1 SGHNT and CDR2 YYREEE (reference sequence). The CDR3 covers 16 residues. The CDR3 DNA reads TGTGCCAGCAGCTTGGTGGGGGATAGCTCCTACAATGAGCAGTTCTTC. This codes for CASSLVGDSSYNEQFF.

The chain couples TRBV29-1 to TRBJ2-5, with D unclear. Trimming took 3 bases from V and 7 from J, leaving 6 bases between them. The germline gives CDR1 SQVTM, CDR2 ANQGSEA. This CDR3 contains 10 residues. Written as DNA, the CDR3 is TGCAGCGTTGAGAGAGGGACCCAGTACTTC. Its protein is CSVERGTQYF.

The chain's CDR3 is CASSIMGGGGTDTQYF. The CDR3 nucleotides read TGTGCCAGTAGTATAATGGGGGGTGGTGGCACAGATACGCAGTATTTT. The J gene is TRBJ2-3, the V gene TRBV19; D may be TRBD2 (6 bases). The CDR3 is 16 residues long. Trimming removed 2 bases at V and 1 base at J, with 13 bases between. CDR1 and CDR2 (germline): LNHDA, SQIVND (reference sequence).

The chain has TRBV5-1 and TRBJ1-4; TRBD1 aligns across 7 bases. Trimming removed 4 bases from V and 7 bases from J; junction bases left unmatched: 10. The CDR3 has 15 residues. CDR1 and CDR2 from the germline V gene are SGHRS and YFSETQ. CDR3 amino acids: CASSRNRGAGEKLFF. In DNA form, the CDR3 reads TGCGCCAGCAGCAGGAACAGGGGAGCGGGTGAAAAACTGTTTTTT. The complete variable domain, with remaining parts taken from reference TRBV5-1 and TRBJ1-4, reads KAGVTQTPRYLIKTRGQQVTLSCSPISGHRSVSWYQQTPGQGLQFLFEYFSETQRNKGNFPGRFSGRQFSNSRSEMNVSTLELGDSALYLCASSRNRGAGEKLFFGSGTQLSVL.

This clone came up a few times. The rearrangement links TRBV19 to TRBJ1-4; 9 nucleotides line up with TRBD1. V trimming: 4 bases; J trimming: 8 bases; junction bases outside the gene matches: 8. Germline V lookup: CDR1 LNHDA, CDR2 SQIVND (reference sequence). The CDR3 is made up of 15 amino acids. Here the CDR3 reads CASSTLQGAGEKLFF. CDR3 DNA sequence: TGTGCCAGTAGTACCCTACAGGGGGCAGGAGAAAAACTGTTTTTT.

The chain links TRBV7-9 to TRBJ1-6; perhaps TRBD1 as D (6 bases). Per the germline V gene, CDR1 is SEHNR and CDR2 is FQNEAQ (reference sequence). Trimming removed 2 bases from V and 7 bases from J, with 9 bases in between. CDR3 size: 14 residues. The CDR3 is CASSLKQGNSPLHF. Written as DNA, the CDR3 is TGTGCCAGCAGCTTAAAGCAGGGGAATTCACCCCTCCACTTT.

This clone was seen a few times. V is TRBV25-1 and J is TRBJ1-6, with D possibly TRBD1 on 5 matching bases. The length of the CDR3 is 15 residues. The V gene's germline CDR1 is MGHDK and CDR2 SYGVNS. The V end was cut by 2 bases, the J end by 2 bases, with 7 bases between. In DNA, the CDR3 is TGTGCCAGCAGTGAACGGGACCCCTATAATTCACCCCTCCACTTT. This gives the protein CASSERDPYNSPLHF. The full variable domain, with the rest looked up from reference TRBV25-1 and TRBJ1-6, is EADIYQTPRYLVIGTGKKITLECSQTMGHDKMYWYQQDPGMELHLIHYSYGVNSTEKGDLSSESTVSRIRTEHFPLTLESARPSHTSQYLCASSERDPYNSPLHFGNGTRLTVT.

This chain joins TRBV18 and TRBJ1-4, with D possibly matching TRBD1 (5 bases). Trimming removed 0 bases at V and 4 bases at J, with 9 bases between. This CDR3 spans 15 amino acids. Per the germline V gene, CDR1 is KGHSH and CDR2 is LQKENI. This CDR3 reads CASSPPGAGNEKLFF. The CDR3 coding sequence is TGTGCCAGCTCACCACCCGGGGCCGGTAATGAAAAACTGTTTTTT.

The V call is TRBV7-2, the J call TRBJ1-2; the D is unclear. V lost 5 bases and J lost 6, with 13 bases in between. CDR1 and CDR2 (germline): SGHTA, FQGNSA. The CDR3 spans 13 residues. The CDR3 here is CASSRPTSDGYTF. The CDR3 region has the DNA TGTGCCAGCAGCCGCCCCACCTCGGATGGCTACACCTTC. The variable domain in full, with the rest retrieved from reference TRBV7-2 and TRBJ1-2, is GAGVSQSPSNKVTEKGKDVELRCDPISGHTALYWYRQSLGQGLEFLIYFQGNSAPDKSGLPSDRFSAERTGGSVSTLTIQRTQQEDSAVYLCASSRPTSDGYTFGSGTRLTVV.

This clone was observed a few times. Here the CDR3 reads CASSRETVVNQPQHF. The CDR3 DNA reads TGTGCCAGCAGTAGGGAGACAGTCGTTAATCAGCCCCAGCATTTT. The V and J genes are TRBV6-1 and TRBJ1-5; maybe TRBD1 (5 bases). V shed 5 bases and J shed 4 bases, with 15 bases lying between them. This CDR3 is 15 amino acids long. Looked up from germline, CDR1 is MNHNS and CDR2 is SASEGT.

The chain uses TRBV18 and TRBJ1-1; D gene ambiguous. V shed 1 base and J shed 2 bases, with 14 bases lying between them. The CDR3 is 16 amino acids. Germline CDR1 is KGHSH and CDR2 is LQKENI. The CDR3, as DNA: TGTGCCAGCTCACCACGTACCTCGCCCGCTAACACTGAAGCTTTCTTT. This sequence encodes CASSPRTSPANTEAFF.

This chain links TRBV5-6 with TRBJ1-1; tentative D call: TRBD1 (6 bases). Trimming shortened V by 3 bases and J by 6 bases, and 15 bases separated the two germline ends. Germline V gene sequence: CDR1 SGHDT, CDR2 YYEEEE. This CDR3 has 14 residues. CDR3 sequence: CASSWGSGGAEAFF. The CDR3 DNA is TGTGCCAGCAGCTGGGGGAGTGGGGGCGCTGAAGCTTTCTTT.

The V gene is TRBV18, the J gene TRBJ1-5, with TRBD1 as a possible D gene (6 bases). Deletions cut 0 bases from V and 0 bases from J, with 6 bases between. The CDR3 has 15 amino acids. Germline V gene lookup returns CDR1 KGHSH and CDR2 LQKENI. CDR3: CASSPPTGSNQPQHF. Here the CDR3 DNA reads TGTGCCAGCTCACCACCGACAGGTAGCAATCAGCCCCAGCATTTT.

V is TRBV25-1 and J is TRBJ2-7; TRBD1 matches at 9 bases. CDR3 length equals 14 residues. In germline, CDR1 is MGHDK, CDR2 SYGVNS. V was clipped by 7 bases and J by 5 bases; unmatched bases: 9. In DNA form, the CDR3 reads TGTGCCAGCACCGCCGGGACAGGGACGAACGAGCAGTACTTC. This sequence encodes CASTAGTGTNEQYF.

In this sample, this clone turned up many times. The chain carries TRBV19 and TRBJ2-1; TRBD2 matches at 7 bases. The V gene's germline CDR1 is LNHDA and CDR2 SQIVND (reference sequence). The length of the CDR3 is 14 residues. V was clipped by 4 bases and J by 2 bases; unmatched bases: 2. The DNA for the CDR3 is TGTGCCAGTAGTAAGAGCGGGGCCTACAATGAGCAGTTCTTC. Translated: CASSKSGAYNEQFF.

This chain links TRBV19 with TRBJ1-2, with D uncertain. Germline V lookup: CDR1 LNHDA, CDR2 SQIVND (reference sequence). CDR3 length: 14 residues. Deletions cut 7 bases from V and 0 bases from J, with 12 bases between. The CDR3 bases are TGTGCCAGTACCCTATCAGGTTCTAACTATGGCTACACCTTC. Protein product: CASTLSGSNYGYTF.

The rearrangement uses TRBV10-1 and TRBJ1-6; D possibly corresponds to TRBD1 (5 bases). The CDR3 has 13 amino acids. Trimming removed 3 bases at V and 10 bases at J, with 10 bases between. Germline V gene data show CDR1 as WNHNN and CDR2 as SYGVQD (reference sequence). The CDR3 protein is CASSEFGGSPLHF. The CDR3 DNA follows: TGCGCCAGCAGTGAATTTGGGGGATCACCCCTCCACTTT.

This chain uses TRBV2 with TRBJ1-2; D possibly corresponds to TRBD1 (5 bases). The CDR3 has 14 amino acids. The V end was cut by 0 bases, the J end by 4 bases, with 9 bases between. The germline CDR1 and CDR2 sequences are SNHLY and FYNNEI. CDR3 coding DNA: TGTGCCAGCAGTGAAGCGCAGGGTGGCTATGGCTACACCTTC. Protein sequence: CASSEAQGGYGYTF.

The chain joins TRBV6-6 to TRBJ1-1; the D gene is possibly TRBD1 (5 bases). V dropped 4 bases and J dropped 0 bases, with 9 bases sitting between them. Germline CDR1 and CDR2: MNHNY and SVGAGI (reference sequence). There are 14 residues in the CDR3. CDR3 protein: CASSSPGLNTEAFF. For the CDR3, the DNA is TGTGCCAGCAGTTCCCCGGGGCTGAACACTGAAGCTTTCTTT.

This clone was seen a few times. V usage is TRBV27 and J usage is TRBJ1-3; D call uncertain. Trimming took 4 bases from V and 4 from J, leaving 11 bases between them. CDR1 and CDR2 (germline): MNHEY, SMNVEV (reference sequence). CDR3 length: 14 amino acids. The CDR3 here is CASSSQVEGNTIYF. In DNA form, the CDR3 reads TGTGCCAGCAGTTCTCAGGTAGAGGGAAACACCATATATTTT.

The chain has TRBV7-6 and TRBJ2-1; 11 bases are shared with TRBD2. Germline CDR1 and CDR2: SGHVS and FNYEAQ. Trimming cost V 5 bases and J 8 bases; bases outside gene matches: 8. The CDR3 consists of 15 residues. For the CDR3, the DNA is TGTGCCAGCAGCCCAACTAGCGGGAGAGTCTATGAGCAGTTCTTC. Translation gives CASSPTSGRVYEQFF.

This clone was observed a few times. CDR3 nucleotide sequence: TGTGCCAGCAGCGTCCAGCAGGGTACGCAGTATTTT. As protein: CASSVQQGTQYF. V usage is TRBV9 and J usage is TRBJ2-3; a weak D match, TRBD1 (5 bases). From germline, CDR1 is SGDLS and CDR2 YYNGEE. The CDR3 is 12 amino acids. With 2 bases removed from V and 8 bases from J, the gap between germline ends came to 9 bases.

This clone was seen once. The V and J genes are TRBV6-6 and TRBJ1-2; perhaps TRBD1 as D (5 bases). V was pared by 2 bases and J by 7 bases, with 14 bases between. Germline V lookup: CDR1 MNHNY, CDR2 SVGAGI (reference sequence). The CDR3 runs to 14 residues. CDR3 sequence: CASSYAPSRGGYTF. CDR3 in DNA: TGTGCCAGCAGTTACGCGCCGTCAAGGGGTGGCTACACCTTC.

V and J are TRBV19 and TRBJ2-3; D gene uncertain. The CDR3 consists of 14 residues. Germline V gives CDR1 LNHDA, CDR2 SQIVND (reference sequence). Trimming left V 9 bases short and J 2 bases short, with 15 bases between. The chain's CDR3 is CASVGGQVTDTQYF. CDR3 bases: TGTGCCAGCGTGGGTGGGCAGGTCACAGATACGCAGTATTTT.

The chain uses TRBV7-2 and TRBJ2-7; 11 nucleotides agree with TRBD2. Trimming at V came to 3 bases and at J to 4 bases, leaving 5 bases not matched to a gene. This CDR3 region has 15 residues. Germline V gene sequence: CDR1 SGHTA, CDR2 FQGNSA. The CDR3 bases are TGTGCCAGCAGCTTTGGGGTAGCGGGGGGGTACGAGCAGTACTTC. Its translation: CASSFGVAGGYEQYF.

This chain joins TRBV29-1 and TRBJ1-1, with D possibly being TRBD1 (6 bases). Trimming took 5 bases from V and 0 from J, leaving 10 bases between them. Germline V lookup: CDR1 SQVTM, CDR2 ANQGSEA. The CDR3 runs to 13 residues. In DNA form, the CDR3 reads TGCAGCGTTTCAAGGGGGATGAACACTGAAGCTTTCTTT. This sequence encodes CSVSRGMNTEAFF. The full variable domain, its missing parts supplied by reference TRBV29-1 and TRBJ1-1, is SAVISQKPSRDICQRGTSLTIQCQVDSQVTMMFWYRQQPGQSLTLIATANQGSEATYESGFVIDKFPISRPNLTFSTLTVSNMSPEDSSIYLCSVSRGMNTEAFFGQGTRLTVV.